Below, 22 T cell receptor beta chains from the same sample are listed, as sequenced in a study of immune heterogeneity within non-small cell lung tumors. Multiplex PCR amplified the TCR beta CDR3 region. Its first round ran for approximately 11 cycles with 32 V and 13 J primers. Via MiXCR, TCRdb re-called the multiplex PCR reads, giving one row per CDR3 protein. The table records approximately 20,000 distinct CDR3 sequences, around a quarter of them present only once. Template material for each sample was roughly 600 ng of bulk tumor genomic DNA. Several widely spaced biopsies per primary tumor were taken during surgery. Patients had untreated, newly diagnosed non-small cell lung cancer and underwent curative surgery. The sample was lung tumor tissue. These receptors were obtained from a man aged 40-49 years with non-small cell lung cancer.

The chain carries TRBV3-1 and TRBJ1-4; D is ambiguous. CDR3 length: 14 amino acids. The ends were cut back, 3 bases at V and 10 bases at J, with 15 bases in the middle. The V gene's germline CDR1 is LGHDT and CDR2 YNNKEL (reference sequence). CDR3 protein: CASSQLVGGIKLFF. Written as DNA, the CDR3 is TGTGCCAGCAGCCAGTTGGTAGGCGGGATAAAACTGTTTTTT.

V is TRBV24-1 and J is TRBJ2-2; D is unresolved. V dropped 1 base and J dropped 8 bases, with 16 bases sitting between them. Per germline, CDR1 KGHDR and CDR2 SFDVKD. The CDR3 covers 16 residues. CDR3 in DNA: TGTGCCACCAGTGATTTCAGCCGGACGACGGGTGGGGAGCTGTTTTTT. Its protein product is CATSDFSRTTGGELFF.

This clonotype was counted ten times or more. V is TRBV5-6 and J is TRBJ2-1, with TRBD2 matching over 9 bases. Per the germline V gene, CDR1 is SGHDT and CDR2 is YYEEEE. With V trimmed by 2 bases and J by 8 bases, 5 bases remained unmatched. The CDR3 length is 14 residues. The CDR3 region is CASSFGTSFYEQFF. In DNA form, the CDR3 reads TGTGCCAGCAGCTTCGGGACTAGCTTTTATGAGCAGTTCTTC.

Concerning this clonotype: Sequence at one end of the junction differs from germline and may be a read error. CDR3 sequence: CANSLGVPEQYF. The CDR3 DNA sequence: TGTGCCAACAGCTTAGGCGTCCCTGAGCAGTACTTC. This rearrangement joins TRBV7-9 to TRBJ2-7; D is uncertain. Per germline, CDR1 SEHNR and CDR2 FQNEAQ (reference sequence). This CDR3 region has 12 residues.

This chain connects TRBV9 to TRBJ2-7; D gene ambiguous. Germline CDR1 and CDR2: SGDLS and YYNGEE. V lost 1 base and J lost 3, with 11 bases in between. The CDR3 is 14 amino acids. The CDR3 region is CASSVKLSSYEQYF. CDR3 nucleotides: TGTGCCAGCAGCGTAAAGCTCTCCAGCTACGAGCAGTACTTC.

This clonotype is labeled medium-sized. This CDR3 reads CASSSLGGEQYF. CDR3 nucleotides: TGTGCCAGCAGCTCGCTGGGCGGAGAGCAGTACTTC. The V gene is TRBV11-3, the J gene TRBJ2-7; D uncertain. This CDR3 spans 12 amino acids. Germline V gene lookup returns CDR1 SGHNT and CDR2 YENEEA. Trimming left V 4 bases short and J 7 bases short, with 11 bases between.

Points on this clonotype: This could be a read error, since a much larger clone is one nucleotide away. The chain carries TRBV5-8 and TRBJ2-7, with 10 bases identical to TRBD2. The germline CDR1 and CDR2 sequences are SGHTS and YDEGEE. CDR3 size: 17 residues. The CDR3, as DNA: TGTGCCAGCACCTTGGCTGGACTAGCGGCCTCAAGGTACGAGCAGTACTTC. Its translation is CASTLAGLAASRYEQYF.

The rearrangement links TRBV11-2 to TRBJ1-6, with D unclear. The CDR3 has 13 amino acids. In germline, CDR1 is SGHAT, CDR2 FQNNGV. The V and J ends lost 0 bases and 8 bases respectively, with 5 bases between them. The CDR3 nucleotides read TGTGCCAGCAGCTTAGACCCATATTCACCCCTCCACTTT. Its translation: CASSLDPYSPLHF.

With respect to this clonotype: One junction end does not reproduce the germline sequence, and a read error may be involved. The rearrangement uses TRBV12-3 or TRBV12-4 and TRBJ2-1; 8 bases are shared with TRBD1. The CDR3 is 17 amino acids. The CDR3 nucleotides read TGTGCCAGCAGTTCCTGGACAGGGCCTAGCTCCTACAATGAGCAGCTCTTC. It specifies CASSSWTGPSSYNEQLF.

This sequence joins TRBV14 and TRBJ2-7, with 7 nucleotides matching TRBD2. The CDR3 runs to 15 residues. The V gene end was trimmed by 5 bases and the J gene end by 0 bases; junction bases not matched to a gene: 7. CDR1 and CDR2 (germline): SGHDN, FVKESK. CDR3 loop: CASSSLGGSSYEQYF. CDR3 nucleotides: TGTGCCAGCAGCTCTCTGGGGGGGAGCTCCTACGAGCAGTACTTC.

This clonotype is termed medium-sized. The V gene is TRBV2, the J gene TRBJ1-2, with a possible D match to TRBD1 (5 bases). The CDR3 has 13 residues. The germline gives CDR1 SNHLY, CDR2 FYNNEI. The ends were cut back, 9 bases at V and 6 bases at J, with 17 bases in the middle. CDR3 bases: TGTGCCAGTACCACCGGGACCAGCCATGGCTACACCTTC. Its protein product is CASTTGTSHGYTF.

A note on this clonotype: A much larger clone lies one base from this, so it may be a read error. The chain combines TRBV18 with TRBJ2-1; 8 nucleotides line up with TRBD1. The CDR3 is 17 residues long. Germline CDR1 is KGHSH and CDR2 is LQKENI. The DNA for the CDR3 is TGTGCCAGATCACCGCCTGGACAGGGAAGCACCTACAATGAGCAGTTCTTC. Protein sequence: CARSPPGQGSTYNEQFF.

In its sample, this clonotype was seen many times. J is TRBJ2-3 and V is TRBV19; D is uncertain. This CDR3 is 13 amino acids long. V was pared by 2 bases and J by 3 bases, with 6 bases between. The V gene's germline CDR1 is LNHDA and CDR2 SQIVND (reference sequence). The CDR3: CASSIWQTDTQYF. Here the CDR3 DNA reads TGTGCCAGTAGTATATGGCAGACAGATACGCAGTATTTT.

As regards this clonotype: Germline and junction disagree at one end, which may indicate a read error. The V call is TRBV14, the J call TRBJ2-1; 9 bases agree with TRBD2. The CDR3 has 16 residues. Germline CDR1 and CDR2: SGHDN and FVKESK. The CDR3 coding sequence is TGTGCCAGCAGCAAAAAGGGGACTAGCCCCTACTATGAGCAGTTCTTC. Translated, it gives CASSKKGTSPYYEQFF.

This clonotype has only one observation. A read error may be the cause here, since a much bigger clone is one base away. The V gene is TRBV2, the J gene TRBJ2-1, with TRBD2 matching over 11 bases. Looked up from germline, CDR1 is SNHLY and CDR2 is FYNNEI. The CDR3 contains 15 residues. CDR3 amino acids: CASSLAGGSYNEKFF. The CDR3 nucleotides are TGTGCCAGCAGTCTAGCGGGAGGCTCCTACAATGAGAAGTTCTTC.

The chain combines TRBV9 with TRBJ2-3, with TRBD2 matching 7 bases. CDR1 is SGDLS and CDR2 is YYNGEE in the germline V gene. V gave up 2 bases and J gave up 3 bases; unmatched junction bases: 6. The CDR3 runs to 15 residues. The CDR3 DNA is TGTGCCAGCAGCGTGGCGGGAGTCCAAACAGATACGCAGTATTTT. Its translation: CASSVAGVQTDTQYF.

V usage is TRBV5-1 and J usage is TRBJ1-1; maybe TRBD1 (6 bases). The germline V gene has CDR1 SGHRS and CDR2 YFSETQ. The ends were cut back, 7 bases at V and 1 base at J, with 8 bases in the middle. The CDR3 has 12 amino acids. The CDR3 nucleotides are TGCGCCAGCGGGGGACAGAACACTGAAGCTTTCTTT. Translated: CASGGQNTEAFF.

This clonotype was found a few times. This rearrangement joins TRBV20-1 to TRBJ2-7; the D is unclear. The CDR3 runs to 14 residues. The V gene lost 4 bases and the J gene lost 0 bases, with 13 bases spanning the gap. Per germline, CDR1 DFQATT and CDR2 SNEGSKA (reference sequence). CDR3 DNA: TGCAGTGCTACTCTCCGCGCTAGCTCCTACGAGCAGTACTTC. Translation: CSATLRASSYEQYF.

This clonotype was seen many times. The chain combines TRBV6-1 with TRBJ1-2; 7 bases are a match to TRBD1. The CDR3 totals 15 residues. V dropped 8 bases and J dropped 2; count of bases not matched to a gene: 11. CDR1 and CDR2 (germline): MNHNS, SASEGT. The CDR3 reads CASGARTGANYGYTF. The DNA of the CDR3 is TGTGCCAGCGGAGCAAGGACAGGAGCAAACTATGGCTACACCTTC.

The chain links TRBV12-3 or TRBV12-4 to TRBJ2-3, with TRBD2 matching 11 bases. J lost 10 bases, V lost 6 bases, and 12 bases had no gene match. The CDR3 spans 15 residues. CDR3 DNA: TGTGCCAGCAGGGTAGCGGGAGGGGGGGTCACGGCGCAGTATTTT. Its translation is CASRVAGGGVTAQYF.

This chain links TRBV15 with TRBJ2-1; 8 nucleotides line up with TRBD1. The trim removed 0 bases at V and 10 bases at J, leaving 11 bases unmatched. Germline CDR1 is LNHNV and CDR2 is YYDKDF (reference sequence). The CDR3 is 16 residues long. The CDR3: CATSRDRSGGGFEQFF. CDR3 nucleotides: TGTGCCACCAGCAGAGATCGGTCAGGGGGCGGTTTCGAGCAGTTCTTC.

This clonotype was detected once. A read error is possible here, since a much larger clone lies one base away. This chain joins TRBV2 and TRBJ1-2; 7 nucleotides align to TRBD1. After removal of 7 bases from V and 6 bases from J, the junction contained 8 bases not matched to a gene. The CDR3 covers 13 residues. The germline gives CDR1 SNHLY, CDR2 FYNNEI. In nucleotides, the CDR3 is TGTGCCAGCAACAGGGGCCCCGCCCATGGCTACACCTTC. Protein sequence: CASNRGPAHGYTF.